Listed below are T cell receptor beta chains from one sample, sequenced in a study of patients and donors after allogeneic stem cell transplantation. TCRdb re-derived calls from the RT-PCR reads in MiXCR, one entry per CDR3 protein. The sample contains some 87,000 distinct CDR3 sequences, about 44% of which appear only once. Sequencing used blood, either unsorted or a sorted T cell fraction (not recorded which). The receptors were gathered from a human donor who was either an allogeneic HSCT recipient or a stem cell or donor lymphocyte infusion donor (not recorded which). It is not recorded whose cells these are; they may come from a transplant donor. Each CDR3 is given with its conserved first and last residue. Fields, in order: V gene, D gene, clone size, J gene, CDR3 DNA, CDR3 protein. D genes are given only for firm matches. Rows give clone size only sometimes, using once, few, many, or a class for an expanded clone.

v_gene: TRBV6-2/TRBV6-3
d_gene: -
abundance: -
j_gene: TRBJ1-4
CDR3nt: TGTGCCAGCACCGCCTACGCGGTACTTGGCACCTTGGGGGAAAAACTGTTTTTT
CDR3aa: CASTAYAVLGTLGEKLFF

v_gene: TRBV6-5
d_gene: -
abundance: -
j_gene: TRBJ1-1
CDR3nt: TGTGCCAGCAGCCCCGAGCAGGGAACTTACACTGAAGCTTTCTTT
CDR3aa: CASSPEQGTYTEAFF

v_gene: TRBV29-1
d_gene: -
abundance: -
j_gene: TRBJ1-2
CDR3nt: TGCAGCGTCGCAGACGGGTCCGGTGGCTACACCTTC
CDR3aa: CSVADGSGGYTF

v_gene: TRBV14
d_gene: -
abundance: -
j_gene: TRBJ1-2
CDR3nt: TGTGCCAGCAGCTCTTTCAACTCGCCCGGTGGCTACACCTTC
CDR3aa: CASSSFNSPGGYTF

v_gene: TRBV13
d_gene: TRBD2
abundance: -
j_gene: TRBJ2-1
CDR3nt: TGTGCCAGCTCACTAGCGGGAGCCGATGAGCAGTTCTTC
CDR3aa: CASSLAGADEQFF

v_gene: TRBV12-3/TRBV12-4
d_gene: -
abundance: -
j_gene: TRBJ1-2
CDR3nt: TGTGCCAGCAGTGTACAGGGATTTGGCTACACCTTC
CDR3aa: CASSVQGFGYTF

v_gene: TRBV7-9
d_gene: TRBD2
abundance: -
j_gene: TRBJ2-2
CDR3nt: TGTGCCAGCAGCTCGACTAGCGGGAGGGCCCGCGGGGAGCTGTTTTTT
CDR3aa: CASSSTSGRARGELFF

v_gene: TRBV7-2
d_gene: TRBD1
abundance: once
j_gene: TRBJ1-4
CDR3nt: TGTGCCAGCAGCTTAGCGGGACAGAGAAATGAAAAACTGTTTTTT
CDR3aa: CASSLAGQRNEKLFF

v_gene: TRBV6-5
d_gene: -
abundance: few
j_gene: TRBJ1-1
CDR3nt: TGTGCCAGCAGCGCCATTGGCGAAGCTTTCTTT
CDR3aa: CASSAIGEAFF

v_gene: TRBV4-3
d_gene: -
abundance: -
j_gene: TRBJ1-1
CDR3nt: TGCGCCAGCAGCCAAGAGGATCGGGCCTCGATGAACACTGAAGCTTTCTTT
CDR3aa: CASSQEDRASMNTEAFF

v_gene: TRBV10-3
d_gene: -
abundance: few
j_gene: TRBJ1-1
CDR3nt: TGTGCCATCAGTGAAGGTCCGTTGAACACTGAAGCTTTCTTT
CDR3aa: CAISEGPLNTEAFF

v_gene: TRBV27
d_gene: -
abundance: once
j_gene: TRBJ1-6
CDR3nt: TGTGCCAGCAGAACGGGAAATTCACCCCTCCACTTT
CDR3aa: CASRTGNSPLHF

v_gene: TRBV9
d_gene: -
abundance: -
j_gene: TRBJ1-4
CDR3nt: TGTGCCAGCAGCGGAGGGGCAGCTAATGAAAAACTGTTTTTT
CDR3aa: CASSGGAANEKLFF

v_gene: TRBV4-1
d_gene: -
abundance: -
j_gene: TRBJ1-6
CDR3nt: TGCGCCAGCAGGCCCTCGGGTTTGATGAATTCACCCCTCCACTTT
CDR3aa: CASRPSGLMNSPLHF

v_gene: TRBV12-3/TRBV12-4
d_gene: -
abundance: -
j_gene: TRBJ1-2
CDR3nt: TGTGCCAGCAGCGACAGACCAAACTATGGCTACACCTTC
CDR3aa: CASSDRPNYGYTF

v_gene: TRBV15
d_gene: TRBD1
abundance: -
j_gene: TRBJ1-6
CDR3nt: TGTGCCACCATGACAGGGCCATTTAATTCACCCCTCCACTTT
CDR3aa: CATMTGPFNSPLHF

v_gene: TRBV18
d_gene: -
abundance: -
j_gene: TRBJ2-7
CDR3nt: TGTGCCAGCTCACCACCAAAGACATCTGACGAGCAGTACTTC
CDR3aa: CASSPPKTSDEQYF

v_gene: TRBV5-5
d_gene: -
abundance: few
j_gene: TRBJ2-3
CDR3nt: TGTGCCAGCCTCATGAGGGCAGAGAGCACAGATACGCAGTATTTT
CDR3aa: CASLMRAESTDTQYF

v_gene: TRBV27
d_gene: -
abundance: many
j_gene: TRBJ1-2
CDR3nt: TGTGCCAGCAGTTTAGCAGGGAAGGGCTACACCTTC
CDR3aa: CASSLAGKGYTF

v_gene: TRBV20-1
d_gene: -
abundance: -
j_gene: TRBJ2-7
CDR3nt: TGCAGTGCAACGACGGGTACCTACGAGCAGTACTTC
CDR3aa: CSATTGTYEQYF

v_gene: TRBV24-1
d_gene: -
abundance: few
j_gene: TRBJ1-1
CDR3nt: TGTGCCACCAGTGATAGGACAAAGTCGGCTGAAGCTTTCTTT
CDR3aa: CATSDRTKSAEAFF

v_gene: TRBV12-3/TRBV12-4
d_gene: -
abundance: -
j_gene: TRBJ1-4
CDR3nt: TGTGCCAGCAGTCCCACCTGGGGGCATGAAAAACTGTTTTTT
CDR3aa: CASSPTWGHEKLFF

v_gene: TRBV7-8
d_gene: TRBD1
abundance: few
j_gene: TRBJ1-4
CDR3nt: TGTGCCAGCAGCTATGGACAGGGAAGTACCGATGAAAAACTGTTTTTT
CDR3aa: CASSYGQGSTDEKLFF

v_gene: TRBV6-5
d_gene: -
abundance: -
j_gene: TRBJ1-4
CDR3nt: TGTGCCAGCAGGAGCGGGACGGGATTAAAAGCTAATGAAAAACTGTTTTTT
CDR3aa: CASRSGTGLKANEKLFF

v_gene: TRBV7-9
d_gene: TRBD1
abundance: -
j_gene: TRBJ1-1
CDR3nt: TGTGCCAGCAGCTTAGCGAGGACAGGGATTTATGAAGCTTTCTTT
CDR3aa: CASSLARTGIYEAFF

v_gene: TRBV20-1
d_gene: -
abundance: -
j_gene: TRBJ2-7
CDR3nt: TGCAGTGCTCGGGATACGATAAACTACGAGCAGTACTTC
CDR3aa: CSARDTINYEQYF

v_gene: TRBV25-1
d_gene: TRBD1
abundance: once
j_gene: TRBJ2-2
CDR3nt: TGTGCCAGCAGAACAAAAACTTCCGGGACAGGGATCTCCGGGGAGCTGTTTTTT
CDR3aa: CASRTKTSGTGISGELFF

v_gene: TRBV12-3/TRBV12-4
d_gene: -
abundance: few
j_gene: TRBJ1-2
CDR3nt: TGTGCCAGCAGTTTATTTAAGTGGCAAAGGCATTATGGCTACACCTTC
CDR3aa: CASSLFKWQRHYGYTF

v_gene: TRBV6-2/TRBV6-3
d_gene: -
abundance: few
j_gene: TRBJ1-4
CDR3nt: TGTGCCAGCAGTTACCCCCCTAAACTGTTTTTT
CDR3aa: CASSYPPKLFF

v_gene: TRBV7-2
d_gene: -
abundance: few
j_gene: TRBJ1-1
CDR3nt: TGTGCCAGCAGCTTAGCGGGGGTGAACACTGAAGCTTTCTTT
CDR3aa: CASSLAGVNTEAFF

v_gene: TRBV6-1
d_gene: -
abundance: -
j_gene: TRBJ1-5
CDR3nt: TGTGCCAGCAGTGCCGCTTTGACCTCGGGGGATGTAGGTAATCAGCCCCAGCATTTT
CDR3aa: CASSAALTSGDVGNQPQHF

v_gene: TRBV5-1
d_gene: -
abundance: few
j_gene: TRBJ1-5
CDR3nt: TGCGCCAGCAGCTTGAACAGAGATCAGCCCCAGCATTTT
CDR3aa: CASSLNRDQPQHF

v_gene: TRBV6-5
d_gene: -
abundance: few
j_gene: TRBJ1-2
CDR3nt: TGTGCCAGCAGTTACTCGAAGGATGGCAGGGGAAACTATGGCTACACCTTC
CDR3aa: CASSYSKDGRGNYGYTF

v_gene: TRBV20-1
d_gene: -
abundance: few
j_gene: TRBJ1-1
CDR3nt: TGCAGTGCTAGAGAAGATACAGCGAACACTGAAGCTTTCTTT
CDR3aa: CSAREDTANTEAFF

v_gene: TRBV12-3/TRBV12-4
d_gene: -
abundance: -
j_gene: TRBJ2-2
CDR3nt: TGTGCCAGCAGTTGGGGGGGCTCCGCCGGGGAGCTGTTTTTT
CDR3aa: CASSWGGSAGELFF

v_gene: TRBV5-6
d_gene: TRBD2
abundance: once
j_gene: TRBJ2-3
CDR3nt: TGTGCCACCAGTCTAGCGGGAGGGTCAGATACGCAGTATTTT
CDR3aa: CATSLAGGSDTQYF

v_gene: TRBV6-6
d_gene: -
abundance: few
j_gene: TRBJ1-2
CDR3nt: TGTGCCAGCACCCAGAACGGCGAAAACTATGGCTACACCTTC
CDR3aa: CASTQNGENYGYTF

v_gene: TRBV12-3/TRBV12-4
d_gene: -
abundance: few
j_gene: TRBJ1-5
CDR3nt: TGTGCCAGCAGTCTACAGGGTTCTCAGCCCCAGCATTTT
CDR3aa: CASSLQGSQPQHF

v_gene: TRBV6-1
d_gene: -
abundance: few
j_gene: TRBJ1-5
CDR3nt: TGTGCCATCACGGTCCGGGGTCTGAGCCATAGCAATCAGCCCCAGCATTTT
CDR3aa: CAITVRGLSHSNQPQHF

v_gene: TRBV12-3/TRBV12-4
d_gene: -
abundance: few
j_gene: TRBJ1-2
CDR3nt: TGTGCCAGCAGTTTAGCGTTGGGGGCTCCCATTAGCGGCTACACCTTC
CDR3aa: CASSLALGAPISGYTF

v_gene: TRBV20-1
d_gene: -
abundance: -
j_gene: TRBJ1-2
CDR3nt: TGCAGTGCTAGAGATCTCTTGGCAGGGAGAGTCTATGGCTACACCTTC
CDR3aa: CSARDLLAGRVYGYTF

v_gene: TRBV20-1
d_gene: TRBD1
abundance: few
j_gene: TRBJ1-4
CDR3nt: TGCAGTGCGGCACAGGGGTTCAATGAAAAACTGTTTTTT
CDR3aa: CSAAQGFNEKLFF

v_gene: TRBV9
d_gene: TRBD1
abundance: -
j_gene: TRBJ1-1
CDR3nt: TGTGCCAGCAGCTCAGGGGGCGTAGAAGGGAACACTGAAGCTTTCTTT
CDR3aa: CASSSGGVEGNTEAFF

v_gene: TRBV4-3
d_gene: TRBD2
abundance: -
j_gene: TRBJ2-2
CDR3nt: TGCGCCAGCAGCCAAATCGCGGGAGCGGGCACCGGGGAGCTGTTTTTT
CDR3aa: CASSQIAGAGTGELFF

v_gene: TRBV7-8
d_gene: -
abundance: -
j_gene: TRBJ1-2
CDR3nt: TGTGCCAGCAGCGTCTATGTGTCCCGGTTGGCGACAGCGGGGCCTTATGGCTACACCTTC
CDR3aa: CASSVYVSRLATAGPYGYTF

v_gene: TRBV7-2
d_gene: -
abundance: -
j_gene: TRBJ1-2
CDR3nt: TGTGCCAGCAGCTTAGCCCCCCTCGGGTCTGGCTACACCTTC
CDR3aa: CASSLAPLGSGYTF